Sequencing of this T cell receptor beta chain was carried out in a study of identical twins. This clonotype was found a few times. TCRdb reprocessed the 5' RACE reads via MiXCR and lists one record per CDR3 protein. The sample yields roughly 540,000 distinct CDR3 sequences, roughly 21% seen once. The sample was also reused in another study, on T cells expressing NK-cell markers.

The sample was CD4+ T cells sorted from blood. The receptor's source is a woman aged 18-29 years in good health.

For the CDR3, the DNA is TGTGCCAGCAGCTTAGTTGGACTAGTGAGTTACTTCACAGATACGCAGTATTTT. Its translation is CASSLVGLVSYFTDTQYF. V and J are TRBV11-2 and TRBJ2-3, with TRBD2 matching 7 bases. The germline V gene encodes CDR1 SGHAT and CDR2 FQNNGV. Trimming took 1 base from V and 2 from J; bases not matched to a gene: 12. The CDR3 is 18 residues long.